This TCR beta chain was found in a study of blood T cell repertoires in COVID-19. Profiling relied on immunoSEQ multiplex PCR, and the TCRdb table lists in-frame clones only, not all of them. The sample has approximately 330,000 clones, roughly 87% seen once; the top ten hold around 9.9%. Sequenced material: peripheral blood. This clonotype was sampled from a man younger than 40 with COVID-19, enrolled during active disease.

As DNA, the CDR3 is TGTGCCAGCAGTGACTCGCCGGGCGGAGGACGCACGACCTCTGGAAACACCATATATTTT. It encodes CASSDSPGGGRTTSGNTIYF. The chain combines TRBV6-4 with TRBJ1-3; unclear D gene. The CDR3 covers 20 residues. V lost 0 bases, J lost 0 bases, and 21 bases lay in between. Per germline, CDR1 MRHNA and CDR2 SNTAGT.